The rows below give T cell receptor beta chains drawn from one sample of a study of shared clonotypes between healthy human individuals. Method: immunoSEQ multiplex PCR; TCRdb's copy keeps in-frame clones and lacks some. The data show 950,000 to 1,100,000 clones, around three quarters seen once. Sequencing was carried out using memory CD4+ T cells from PBMCs. These receptors were obtained from a man between 18 and 29 years old in good health. Some clones in this sample may be carry-over from other donors' samples. Both conserved end residues are part of each CDR3. Each record gives: V gene, clone size, J gene, CDR3 protein. Clone size is not always given. Where it is, it says once, few, many or a class for expanded clones.

TRBV4-1	NA	TRBJ2-7	CASSQNRDRLYEQYF
TRBV5-1	NA	TRBJ2-3	CASSGQGDTDTQYF
TRBV27	NA	TRBJ1-5	CASSLSLHQPQHF
TRBV7-3	NA	TRBJ2-1	CASSPSRGTYNEQFF
TRBV6-1	NA	TRBJ2-5	CASSLTKTAPETQYF
TRBV27	NA	TRBJ1-3	CASSWTGSSRNTIYF
TRBV11-2	NA	TRBJ2-7	CASSHGGLIHSEQYF
TRBV6-1	NA	TRBJ1-1	CASSHTGMGNTEAFF
TRBV5-1	once	TRBJ1-2	CASSLGWDKANYGYTF
TRBV6-5	once	TRBJ2-2	CASNPMQGNTGELFF
TRBV7-9	NA	TRBJ2-1	CASSLGNGVYNEQFF
TRBV28	NA	TRBJ1-5	CASSLFGQGGDQPQHF
TRBV2	NA	TRBJ1-5	CASSVSQYSNQPQHF
TRBV19	NA	TRBJ1-4	CASTETYEKLFF
TRBV28	once	TRBJ1-2	CASTTSGVNYGYTF
TRBV7-2	NA	TRBJ1-6	CASSSPVNSPLHF
TRBV11-2	NA	TRBJ2-1	CASSRETAIYNEQFF
TRBV5-4	NA	TRBJ2-2	CASSLMTGGLPGELFF
TRBV5-1	NA	TRBJ2-5	CASSDGVLVGETQYF
TRBV6-4	NA	TRBJ2-7	CATLWQYF
TRBV5-4	NA	TRBJ2-1	CASSQTSGRADEQFF
TRBV7-2	NA	TRBJ2-7	CASSLGTAREQYF
TRBV2	NA	TRBJ2-7	CASSPPYEQYF
TRBV19	NA	TRBJ2-7	CASSTRTSGINEQYF
TRBV7-2	NA	TRBJ1-5	CASSLPFRGVGDQPQHF
TRBV29-1	NA	TRBJ2-3	CSVEDPRTGSVGTDTQYF
TRBV5-1	few	TRBJ1-1	CASSLAGTANTEAFF
TRBV30	NA	TRBJ1-2	CAWRLHGYTF
TRBV19	NA	TRBJ1-2	CASSDDRPPYGYTF
TRBV7-2	NA	TRBJ1-5	CASSLRGQGYGQPQHF
TRBV9	NA	TRBJ1-1	CASSPRTNTEAFF
TRBV28	NA	TRBJ2-5	CASTMIAGVRQETQYF
TRBV28	many	TRBJ2-6	CASSEPSGANVLTF
TRBV6-5	NA	TRBJ2-7	CASSYWPTTYEQYF
TRBV5-6	NA	TRBJ1-2	CASSLDGYYGYTF
TRBV19	few	TRBJ2-2	CASSTTSGRNTGELFF
TRBV7-2	NA	TRBJ1-3	CASSQYVTIYF
TRBV5-4	NA	TRBJ2-7	CASSRQTGEEQYF
TRBV4-3	NA	TRBJ2-3	CASSQNSGADTQYF
TRBV29-1	NA	TRBJ2-7	CSVGLGSTLYEQYF
TRBV7-2	NA	TRBJ1-4	CASSLGGDRHEKLFF
TRBV9	NA	TRBJ2-3	CASGTGQGTDTQYF
TRBV6-1	NA	TRBJ1-1	CASTPDTYTEAFF
TRBV30	NA	TRBJ2-1	CAWTTGTSVNEQFF